Presented here are 24 T cell receptor beta chains from one specimen sequenced in a study of cytomegalovirus exposure and HLA in healthy donors. PCR primers comprised 60 Vbeta and 13 Jbeta primers. The table came from immunoSEQ multiplex PCR; TCRdb's copy has only in-frame clones and leaves some out. The table lists 80,000 to 95,000 clones, approximately 86% of them singletons. The sequenced sample was PBMCs. These receptors were collected from a man under 40 in good health and CMV-seropositive.

The chain links TRBV30 to TRBJ1-3; D call uncertain. Per germline, CDR1 GTSNPN and CDR2 SVGIG (reference sequence). The V and J ends lost 5 bases and 1 base respectively, with 6 bases between them. This CDR3 region has 12 residues. CDR3 DNA sequence: TGTGCCTGGTCGGGATCTGGAAACACCATATATTTT. Amino acid sequence: CAWSGSGNTIYF.

The chain links TRBV18 to TRBJ2-5, with 7 bases lining up with TRBD1. Germline V lookup: CDR1 KGHSH, CDR2 LQKENI. This CDR3 is built from 15 residues. After removal of 4 bases from V and 5 bases from J, the junction contained 10 bases not matched to a gene. DNA of the CDR3: TGTGCCAGCTCACAGCGGACAGGCCAAATGGAGACCCAGTACTTC. Encoded protein: CASSQRTGQMETQYF.

The chain joins TRBV7-2 to TRBJ2-7; D perhaps matches TRBD2 (5 bases). This CDR3 is built from 15 residues. V was clipped by 0 bases and J by 4 bases, with 13 bases between them. CDR1 and CDR2 from the germline V gene are SGHTA and FQGNSA. The CDR3 sequence is CASSLAARDGYEQYF. The CDR3 region has the DNA TGTGCCAGCAGCTTAGCTGCCCGGGATGGTTACGAGCAGTACTTC.

The chain uses TRBV6-5 and TRBJ1-6; the D is unclear. Trimming removed 0 bases at V and 7 bases at J, with 13 bases between. The CDR3 runs to 16 residues. Looked up from germline, CDR1 is MNHEY and CDR2 is SVGAGI. CDR3 protein: CASSYSGGRANSPLHF. In nucleotides, the CDR3 is TGTGCCAGCAGTTACTCTGGAGGTCGAGCGAATTCACCCCTCCACTTT.

The chain combines TRBV10-3 with TRBJ2-3; 7 nucleotides match TRBD2. Germline V gene lookup returns CDR1 ENHRY and CDR2 SYGVKD. CDR3 size: 13 residues. V dropped 2 bases and J dropped 5; count of bases not matched to a gene: 1. CDR3 nucleotides: TGTGCCATCAGTGAGGGACTAGGAGATACGCAGTATTTT. This gives the protein CAISEGLGDTQYF.

This chain joins TRBV5-1 and TRBJ2-5; TRBD2 might be the D (6 bases). Per germline, CDR1 SGHRS and CDR2 YFSETQ. This CDR3 is built from 15 residues. Trimming removed 0 bases at V and 2 bases at J, with 11 bases between. The CDR3 region is CASSLAGTPQETQYF. In nucleotides, the CDR3 is TGCGCCAGCAGCTTGGCCGGGACTCCACAAGAGACCCAGTACTTC.

V and J are TRBV4-2 and TRBJ2-5, with 14 bases lining up with TRBD2. V lost 3 bases to trimming and J lost 4 bases; unmatched junction nucleotides: 4. The germline CDR1 and CDR2 sequences are LGHNA and YNFKEQ. This CDR3 has 16 residues. In DNA form, the CDR3 reads TGTGCCAGCAGCCAGCGGGGACTAGCGGGAGCAGAGACCCAGTACTTC. It specifies CASSQRGLAGAETQYF.

The rearrangement uses TRBV7-8 and TRBJ2-7; 12 nucleotides match TRBD2. Trimming removed 4 bases from V and 6 bases from J; junction bases left unmatched: 10. The CDR3 is 16 residues long. Germline CDR1 is SGHVS and CDR2 is FQNEAQ. The CDR3 loop is CASSYASGRAGFEQYF. Here the CDR3 DNA reads TGTGCCAGCAGCTACGCTAGCGGGAGGGCCGGTTTCGAGCAGTACTTC.

This clone was counted between two and nine times. This sequence joins TRBV6-5 and TRBJ2-1; TRBD1 might be the D (5 bases). With 4 bases removed from V and 6 bases from J, the gap between germline ends came to 10 bases. The CDR3 is 13 residues long. Per germline, CDR1 MNHEY and CDR2 SVGAGI. In nucleotides, the CDR3 is TGTGCCAGCAGTTTATACGACAGCAATGAGCAGTTCTTC. This codes for CASSLYDSNEQFF.

This clone showed up just a few times. V usage is TRBV29-1 and J usage is TRBJ2-2; 9 bases match TRBD1. The V and J ends lost 4 bases and 6 bases, in that order; junction bases with no gene match: 6. This CDR3 region has 14 residues. Germline V lookup: CDR1 SQVTM, CDR2 ANQGSEA. As DNA, the CDR3 is TGCAGCGTTGGTGGGACAGGGAATGCCGGGGAGCTGTTTTTT. Translated: CSVGGTGNAGELFF.

CDR3 region: CASSLSRGAEAFF. For the CDR3, the DNA is TGTGCCAGCAGTTTGTCAAGGGGTGCTGAAGCTTTCTTT. The chain employs TRBV27 and TRBJ1-1; D may be TRBD1 (5 bases). CDR1 is MNHEY and CDR2 is SMNVEV in the germline V gene (reference sequence). Trimming removed 3 bases from V and 6 bases from J, with 11 bases in between. The CDR3 extends over 13 amino acids.

The chain has TRBV19 and TRBJ2-1; D possibly corresponds to TRBD2 (5 bases). From germline, CDR1 is LNHDA and CDR2 SQIVND (reference sequence). V lost 6 bases, J lost 2 bases, and 17 bases lay in between. This CDR3 has 16 amino acids. CDR3 amino acids: CASRVAYTAAYNEQFF. The DNA of the CDR3 is TGTGCCAGTAGGGTGGCTTACACAGCGGCCTACAATGAGCAGTTCTTC.

This rearrangement joins TRBV19 to TRBJ2-7; tentative D call: TRBD1 (6 bases). Germline V CDR1 and CDR2: LNHDA, SQIVND (reference sequence). V was trimmed by 3 bases and J by 1 base, leaving 10 bases between them. The CDR3 loop spans 14 amino acids. The CDR3 bases are TGTGCCAGTAGTATTAAACAGGGATCCTACGAGCAGTACTTC. Translation gives CASSIKQGSYEQYF.

The rearrangement joins TRBV5-1 to TRBJ2-7, with D uncertain. The ends were cut back, 2 bases at V and 2 bases at J, with 11 bases in the middle. From germline, CDR1 is SGHRS and CDR2 YFSETQ. The CDR3 loop spans 14 amino acids. The CDR3 sequence: CASSFGGGAYEQYF. The CDR3 region has the DNA TGCGCCAGCAGCTTCGGTGGCGGAGCCTACGAGCAGTACTTC.

This clone was detected a few times. The chain joins TRBV30 to TRBJ1-6; 9 positions match TRBD1. The CDR3 totals 15 residues. Per germline, CDR1 GTSNPN and CDR2 SVGIG (reference sequence). Trimming removed 2 bases from V and 7 bases from J; junction bases left unmatched: 6. The CDR3 nucleotides read TGTGCCTGGAGTCAAGACGGGACAGGGAATTCACCCCTCCACTTT. Translation: CAWSQDGTGNSPLHF.

This clone was seen a handful of times. The chain uses TRBV4-1 and TRBJ2-6; 10 nucleotides agree with TRBD1. J lost 3 bases, V lost 3 bases, and 11 bases had no gene match. The germline gives CDR1 MGHRA, CDR2 YSYEKL. This CDR3 is built from 19 residues. CDR3 coding DNA: TGCGCCAGCAGCCAGTCGGCCGGGGACAGGGGTGGTGGGGCCAACGTCCTGACTTTC. Translation gives CASSQSAGDRGGGANVLTF.

The rearrangement links TRBV19 to TRBJ2-1; 8 bases are a match to TRBD1. V lost 6 bases and J lost 4; bases outside the gene matches: 8. This CDR3 comprises 15 residues. CDR1 is LNHDA, CDR2 SQIVND, per germline (reference sequence). The CDR3 sequence is CASRQGQGSYNEQFF. Here the CDR3 DNA reads TGTGCCAGTAGACAAGGACAGGGCTCTTACAATGAGCAGTTCTTC.

The chain employs TRBV19 and TRBJ1-4; 8 nucleotides line up with TRBD1. The germline V gene has CDR1 LNHDA and CDR2 SQIVND (reference sequence). The junction had 4 bases not matched to a gene; V was cut back by 3 bases and J by 7 bases. CDR3 length: 14 amino acids. CDR3 region: CASSILQGGEKLFF. The DNA of the CDR3 is TGTGCCAGTAGTATCTTACAGGGGGGTGAAAAACTGTTTTTT.

The sample holds one count of this clone. V usage is TRBV2 and J usage is TRBJ2-7, with 12 bases aligning to TRBD1. The germline CDR1 and CDR2 sequences are SNHLY and FYNNEI. The length of the CDR3 is 15 residues. With 4 bases clipped from V and 7 bases from J, the junction kept 8 bases outside the gene matches. CDR3 sequence reads: CASSGRDRGPREQYF. In nucleotides, the CDR3 is TGTGCCAGCAGTGGCCGGGACAGGGGGCCACGGGAGCAGTACTTC.

This clone was found once. The chain joins TRBV6-5 to TRBJ2-7; tentatively, D is TRBD1 (6 bases). Trimming took 6 bases from V and 3 from J, leaving 18 bases between them. The germline gives CDR1 MNHEY, CDR2 SVGAGI. This CDR3 spans 15 amino acids. The CDR3 coding sequence is TGTGCCAGCAGGCGAACCGGGACACGGGGCTACGAGCAGTACTTC. It translates to CASRRTGTRGYEQYF.

The CDR3 nucleotides are TGTGCCATCAGTGAGGTGAGGGCAGGAAAGCGACATCAAGAGACCCAGTACTTC. Its translation is CAISEVRAGKRHQETQYF. This sequence joins TRBV10-3 and TRBJ2-5, with D maybe TRBD2 (5 bases). The V end was cut by 2 bases, the J end by 2 bases, with 21 bases between. The CDR3 runs to 18 residues. Germline V gene lookup returns CDR1 ENHRY and CDR2 SYGVKD.

The chain joins TRBV19 to TRBJ2-7; possibly TRBD1 for D (5 bases). Germline CDR1 and CDR2: LNHDA and SQIVND (reference sequence). Trimming took off 7 bases at V and 3 bases at J, with 16 bases between the two ends. The CDR3 loop spans 14 amino acids. CDR3 sequence (DNA): TGTGCCAGTATGGCCCTAGACAGAGACTACGAGCAGTACTTC. Its protein is CASMALDRDYEQYF.

The chain couples TRBV5-5 to TRBJ1-5; D unresolved. Germline V CDR1 and CDR2: SGHKS, YYEKEE (reference sequence). The CDR3 sequence is 14 residues long. V lost 0 bases and J 0 bases, leaving 4 bases between the germline ends. The CDR3 loop reads CASSLDSSNQPQHF. CDR3 nucleotides: TGTGCCAGCAGCTTGGACAGTAGCAATCAGCCCCAGCATTTT.

The chain joins TRBV7-2 to TRBJ2-7, with 12 nucleotides matching TRBD2. The CDR3 spans 14 residues. Germline lookup yields CDR1 SGHTA and CDR2 FQGNSA. J lost 4 bases, V lost 3 bases, and 1 base had no gene match. This chain's CDR3 is CASSFGTSGYEQYF. As DNA, the CDR3 is TGTGCCAGCAGCTTCGGGACTAGCGGGTACGAGCAGTACTTC.